The TCR beta chain under discussion was sequenced for a study of T cells in narcolepsy. Study-wide background: Donors had narcolepsy type 1 or type 2, or were healthy controls. Study conclusions and caveats: Same-patient CSF and blood CD4+ T cell clonotypes included HCRT-specific and TRIB2-specific autoreactive ones. Healthy controls reportedly lacked the autoreactive clonotypes serially found in patients' blood. Some memory CD4+ repertoires had no autoreactive clone sequences.

This table comes from immunoSEQ multiplex PCR, and its TCRdb copy is limited to in-frame clones, with some not included. This table holds about 19,000 clones, around four fifths found once. Per germline, CDR1 MNHNS and CDR2 SASEGT. J was trimmed by 1 base and V by 5 bases; bases with no gene match: 7. The CDR3 has 15 residues. To note about this clone: The antigen remains undetermined.

Sequencing was done on a sample of memory (CD45RA-) CD4+ T cells from blood. This receptor was identified in a human donor in good health. This sequence joins TRBV6-1 and TRBJ2-7; 8 nucleotides align to TRBD1. DNA of the CDR3: TGTGCCAGCAGTCCTACAGGGGGACCTTCCTACGAGCAGTACTTC. Its translation is CASSPTGGPSYEQYF.